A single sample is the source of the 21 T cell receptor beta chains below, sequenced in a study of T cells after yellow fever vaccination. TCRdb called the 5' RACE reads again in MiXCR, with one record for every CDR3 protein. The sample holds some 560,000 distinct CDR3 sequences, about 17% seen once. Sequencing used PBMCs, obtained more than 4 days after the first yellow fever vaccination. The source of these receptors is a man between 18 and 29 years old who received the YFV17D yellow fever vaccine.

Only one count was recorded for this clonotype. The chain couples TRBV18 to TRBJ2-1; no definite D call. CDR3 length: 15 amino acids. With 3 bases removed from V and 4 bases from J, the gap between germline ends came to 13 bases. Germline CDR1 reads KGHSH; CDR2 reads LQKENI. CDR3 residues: CASSPGFVRYNEQFF. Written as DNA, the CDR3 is TGTGCCAGCTCACCGGGGTTTGTCAGGTACAATGAGCAGTTCTTC.

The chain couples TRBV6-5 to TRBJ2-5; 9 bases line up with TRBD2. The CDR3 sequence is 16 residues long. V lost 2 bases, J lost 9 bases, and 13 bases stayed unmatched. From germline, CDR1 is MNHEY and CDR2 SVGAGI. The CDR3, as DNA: TGTGCCAGCAGTTACGAAAATAGCGGGGGTTCCCTCTCCCAGTACTTC. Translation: CASSYENSGGSLSQYF.

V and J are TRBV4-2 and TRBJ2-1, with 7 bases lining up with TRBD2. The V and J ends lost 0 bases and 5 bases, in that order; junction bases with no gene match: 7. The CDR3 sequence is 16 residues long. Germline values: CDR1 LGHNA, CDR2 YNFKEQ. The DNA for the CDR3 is TGTGCCAGCAGCCAAGATGGGGACTACTACGACAATGAGCAGTTCTTC. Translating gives CASSQDGDYYDNEQFF.

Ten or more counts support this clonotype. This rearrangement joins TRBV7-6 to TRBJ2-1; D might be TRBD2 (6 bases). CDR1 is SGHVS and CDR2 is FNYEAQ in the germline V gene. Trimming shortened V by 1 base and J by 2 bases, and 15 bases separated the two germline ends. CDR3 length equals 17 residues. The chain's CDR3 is CASSLVVGTFTYNEQFF. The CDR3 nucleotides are TGTGCCAGCAGCTTAGTCGTCGGGACTTTTACCTACAATGAGCAGTTCTTC. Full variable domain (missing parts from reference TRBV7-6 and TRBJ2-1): GAGVSQSPRYKVTKRGQDVALRCDPISGHVSLYWYRQALGQGPEFLTYFNYEAQQDKSGLPNDRFSAERPEGSISTLTIQRTEQRDSAMYRCASSLVVGTFTYNEQFFGPGTRLTVL.

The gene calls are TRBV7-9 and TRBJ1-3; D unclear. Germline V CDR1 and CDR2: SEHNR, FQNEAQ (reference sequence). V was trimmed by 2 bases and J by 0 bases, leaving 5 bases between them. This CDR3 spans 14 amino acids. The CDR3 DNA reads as TGTGCCAGCAGCTTAATTACCTCTGGAAACACCATATATTTT. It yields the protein CASSLITSGNTIYF. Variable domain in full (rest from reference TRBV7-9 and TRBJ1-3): DTGVSQNPRHKITKRGQNVTFRCDPISEHNRLYWYRQTLGQGPEFLTYFQNEAQLEKSRLLSDRFSAERPKGSFSTLEIQRTEQGDSAMYLCASSLITSGNTIYFGEGSWLTVV.

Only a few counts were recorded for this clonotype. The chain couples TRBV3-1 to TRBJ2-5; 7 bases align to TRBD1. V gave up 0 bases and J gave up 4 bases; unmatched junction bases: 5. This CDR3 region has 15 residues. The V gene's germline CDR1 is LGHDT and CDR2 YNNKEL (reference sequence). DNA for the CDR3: TGTGCCAGCAGCCAAGATCGGTCAGGGGGAGAGACCCAGTACTTC. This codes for CASSQDRSGGETQYF.

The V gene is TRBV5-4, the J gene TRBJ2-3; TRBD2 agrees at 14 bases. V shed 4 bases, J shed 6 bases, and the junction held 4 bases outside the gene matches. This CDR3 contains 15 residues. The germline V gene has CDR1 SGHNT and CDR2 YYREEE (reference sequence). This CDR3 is CASSRGTSGGDTQYF. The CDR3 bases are TGTGCCAGCAGCCGCGGGACTAGCGGGGGTGATACGCAGTATTTT.

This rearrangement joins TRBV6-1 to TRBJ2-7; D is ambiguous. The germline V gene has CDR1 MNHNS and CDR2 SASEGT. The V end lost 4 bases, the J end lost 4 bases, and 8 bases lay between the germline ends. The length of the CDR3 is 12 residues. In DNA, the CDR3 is TGTGCCAGCAGTGGACACATTTACGAGCAGTACTTC. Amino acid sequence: CASSGHIYEQYF.

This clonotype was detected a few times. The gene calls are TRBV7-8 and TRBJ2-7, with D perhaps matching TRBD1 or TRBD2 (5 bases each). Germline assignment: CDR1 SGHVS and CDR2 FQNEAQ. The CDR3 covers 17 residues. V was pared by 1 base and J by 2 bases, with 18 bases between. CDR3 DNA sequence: TGTGCCAGCAGCTTAGGACCCCTTGGGTTGGGGGCCTACGAGCAGTACGTC. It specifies CASSLGPLGLGAYEQYV.

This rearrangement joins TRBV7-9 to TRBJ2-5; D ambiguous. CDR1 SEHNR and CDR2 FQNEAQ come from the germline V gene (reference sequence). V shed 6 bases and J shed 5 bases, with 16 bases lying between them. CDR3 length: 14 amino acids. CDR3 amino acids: CASRTEGPRETQYF. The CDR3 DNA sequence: TGTGCCAGCAGGACCGAAGGGCCGCGGGAGACCCAGTACTTC.

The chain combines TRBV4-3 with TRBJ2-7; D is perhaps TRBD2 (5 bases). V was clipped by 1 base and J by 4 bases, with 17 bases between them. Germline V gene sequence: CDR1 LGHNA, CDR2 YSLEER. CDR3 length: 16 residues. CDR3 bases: TGCGCCAGCAGCCAAGTAGGCCTCCCGGGGTCATACGAGCAGTACGTC. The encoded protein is CASSQVGLPGSYEQYV.

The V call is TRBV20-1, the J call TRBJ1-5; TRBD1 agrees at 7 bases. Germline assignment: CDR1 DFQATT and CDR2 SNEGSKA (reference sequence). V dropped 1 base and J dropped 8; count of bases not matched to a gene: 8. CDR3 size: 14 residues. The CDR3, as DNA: TGCAGTGCTAGAGGAGGGGACAGCCGGAAGCCCCAGCATTTT. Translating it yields CSARGGDSRKPQHF.

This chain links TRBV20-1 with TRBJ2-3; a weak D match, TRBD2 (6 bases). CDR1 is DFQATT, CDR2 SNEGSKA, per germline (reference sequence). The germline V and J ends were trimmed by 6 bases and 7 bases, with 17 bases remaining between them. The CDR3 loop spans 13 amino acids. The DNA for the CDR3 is TGCAGTGCCCCCGGGACTGGTGCGAATACGCAGTATTTT. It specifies CSAPGTGANTQYF.

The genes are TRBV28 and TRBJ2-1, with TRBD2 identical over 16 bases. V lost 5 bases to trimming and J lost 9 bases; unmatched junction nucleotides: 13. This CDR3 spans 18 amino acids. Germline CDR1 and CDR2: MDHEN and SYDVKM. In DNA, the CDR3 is TGTGCCAGCAGTCCGTACACCGGGACTAGCGGGGGGGCAAGTGAGCAGTTCTTC. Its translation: CASSPYTGTSGGASEQFF.

The DNA of the CDR3 is TGTGCCAGCAGTGCAGGAGGGACAGGGTATGGCTACACCTTC. Its translation: CASSAGGTGYGYTF. This sequence joins TRBV12-3 or TRBV12-4 and TRBJ1-2; the match to TRBD1 covers 9 bases. Trimming removed 5 bases from V and 5 bases from J; junction bases left unmatched: 6. This CDR3 contains 14 residues.

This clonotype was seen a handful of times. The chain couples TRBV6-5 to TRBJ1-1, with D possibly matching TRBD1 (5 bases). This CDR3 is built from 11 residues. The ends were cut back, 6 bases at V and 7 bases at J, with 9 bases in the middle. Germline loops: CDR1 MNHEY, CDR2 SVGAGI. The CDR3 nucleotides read TGTGCCAGCAGGCAGACAGATGAAGCTTTCTTT. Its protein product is CASRQTDEAFF.

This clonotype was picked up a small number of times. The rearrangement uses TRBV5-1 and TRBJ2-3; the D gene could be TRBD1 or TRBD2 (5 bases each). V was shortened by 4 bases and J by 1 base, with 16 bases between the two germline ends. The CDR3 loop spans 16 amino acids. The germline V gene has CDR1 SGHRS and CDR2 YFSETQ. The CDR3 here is CASSPYLGDGTDTQYF. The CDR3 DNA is TGCGCCAGCAGCCCCTACCTAGGGGACGGCACAGATACGCAGTATTTT. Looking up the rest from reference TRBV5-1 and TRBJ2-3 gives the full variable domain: KAGVTQTPRYLIKTRGQQVTLSCSPISGHRSVSWYQQTPGQGLQFLFEYFSETQRNKGNFPGRFSGRQFSNSRSEMNVSTLELGDSALYLCASSPYLGDGTDTQYFGPGTRLTVL.

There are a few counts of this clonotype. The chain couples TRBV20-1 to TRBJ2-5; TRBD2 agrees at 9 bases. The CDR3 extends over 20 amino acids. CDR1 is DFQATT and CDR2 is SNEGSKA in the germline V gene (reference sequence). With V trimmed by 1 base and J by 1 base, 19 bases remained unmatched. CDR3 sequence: CSARVLSSSGAATLQETQYF. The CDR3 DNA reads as TGCAGTGCTAGAGTATTGTCCTCTAGCGGGGCCGCGACGCTCCAAGAGACCCAGTACTTC.

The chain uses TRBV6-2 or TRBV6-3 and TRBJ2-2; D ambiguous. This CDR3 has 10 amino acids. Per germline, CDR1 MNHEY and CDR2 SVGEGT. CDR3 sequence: CVTRSGELFF. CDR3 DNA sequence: TGTGTCACCAGAAGCGGGGAGCTGTTTTTT.

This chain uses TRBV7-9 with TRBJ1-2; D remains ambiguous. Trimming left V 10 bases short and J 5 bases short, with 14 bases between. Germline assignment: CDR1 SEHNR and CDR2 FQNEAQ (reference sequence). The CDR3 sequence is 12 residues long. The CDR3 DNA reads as TGTGCCACCTGGTGGGTTCGGTATGGCTACACCTTC. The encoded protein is CATWWVRYGYTF.

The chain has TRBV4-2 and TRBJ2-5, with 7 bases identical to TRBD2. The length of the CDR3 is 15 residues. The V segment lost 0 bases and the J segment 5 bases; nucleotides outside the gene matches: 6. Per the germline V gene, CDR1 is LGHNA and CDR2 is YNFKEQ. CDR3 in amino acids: CASSQEASGWETQYF. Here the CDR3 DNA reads TGTGCCAGCAGCCAAGAGGCTAGCGGTTGGGAGACCCAGTACTTC.